This T cell receptor beta chain was found in a study of tumor-infiltrating lymphocytes in primary liver carcinoma. Study observations and caveats: Detection in all five tumor regions applied to only about 7.5-24% of top clones. Tumor region pairs overlapped more than did tumor-adjacent and tumor-blood pairs.

Co-extracted RNA and DNA came from around 18-30 mg of unsorted bulk tissue. In every tumor sample, viable tumor cells made up over 75%. Note on this clonotype: Its cognate antigen is unknown. Germline is not matched at one junction end, which may reflect a read error.

CDR3 length: 14 amino acids. Germline lookup yields CDR1 ENHRY and CDR2 SYGVKD. Starting material of roughly 550 ng total RNA yielded TCR beta cDNA via a constant-region primer. Three-round nested multiplex PCR performed with slightly modified ARM-PCR produced the TCR beta libraries. TRBV1-TRBV30 forward and Cbeta reverse primers drove the first two roughly 10-cycle rounds. TCRdb re-derived calls from the multiplex PCR reads in MiXCR, one entry per CDR3 protein. Here the sample spans roughly 55,000 distinct CDR3 sequences, about two thirds being singletons. The genes are TRBV10-3 and TRBJ1-5; D gene unclear. This TCR came from a man aged 35 to 55 with primary liver carcinoma and hepatitis B virus infection. The sequenced material came from liver tumor tissue from sampling region 2. The subset denotes: tumor region T2, inferior pole. The CDR3 DNA sequence: TGTGCCATCAGAGAGTGTGAGGGCGATCAACCCCAGCATTTT. Its protein product is CAIRECEGDQPQHF.